Listed here is a single T cell receptor beta chain. Its antigen is unknown. The ends were cut back, 1 base at V and 1 base at J, with 11 bases in the middle. CDR1 is GTSNPN and CDR2 is SVGIG in the germline V gene (reference sequence). This CDR3 region has 14 residues. Viral peptide pool expansion of antigen-specific CD4+ T cells preceded sequencing in the ViraFEST assay. Subsequent to a culture period of 10 to 11 days, CD4+ T cells were isolated. It was between March and December 2020 that the person had a SARS-CoV-2 infection confirmed by PCR. Participants each got two BNT162b2 or mRNA-1273 vaccine doses. Sequenced by immunoSEQ multiplex PCR; TCRdb stores in-frame clones only, minus some. The repertoire includes approximately 15,000 clones, 65% to 80% of them detected once, and 20% to 25% sits in the top ten. The sample belongs to a study of vaccination effects on CD4 cells after COVID-19.

Sequencing used CD4+ T cells from PBMCs cultured with SARS-CoV-2 spike peptides, obtained after COVID-19 vaccination. The rearrangement links TRBV30 to TRBJ2-7; D gene ambiguous. The source of this sequence is a human donor who had a prior SARS-CoV-2 infection. DNA of the CDR3: TGTGCCTGGAGTGAGGTAGGCCTTTCCTACGAGCAGTACTTC. It yields the protein CAWSEVGLSYEQYF.